This T cell receptor beta chain is drawn from a study of T-cell reconstitution after alpha-beta-depleted transplantation in children (dated by TCRdb to about 2016). For the wider study: Using TCR repertoire profiling, the study followed T-cell immune reconstitution in a quantitative way in children after TCRalphabeta/CD19-depleted allogeneic hematopoietic cell transplantation.

The receptor library was made with PCR. Sequenced on an Illumina HiSeq 2500. To normalize quantification of the TCRbeta repertoire, the TCR libraries were built with molecular barcoding that relied on unique molecular identifiers. The public sequencing data were trimmed at Q25 with fastp and processed into clonotypes with MiXCR by TCRdb, which kept only in-frame beta chains. Each CDR3 protein appears once, grouped with its most common genes and DNA. The sample has roughly 500,000 distinct CDR3 sequences on record, 15% to 20% of them singletons. Roughly 3.3% of the sample belongs to the ten largest clones. The sample holds a few counts of this clonotype. No antigen is known for it. No base quality information exists; no much larger clone differs at one position. CDR1 and CDR2, per the germline V gene (reference sequence), are DFQATT and SNEGSKA. Measured from the cysteine to the phenylalanine, the CDR3 is 15 residues long. Here the CDR3 DNA is all that survives: 45 bases in frame from base 1. Trimming takes 3 bases from V and 10 bases from J, and the germline ends sit 22 bases apart.

The receptor comes from a human donor who donated a stem cell graft to a child with acute lymphoblastic leukemia. The rearranged segments are TRBV20-1 and TRBJ2-1; tentative D gene TRBD2, with 6 bases matching. Material: PBMCs from the stem cell graft donor, obtained from the stem cell graft. CDR3 protein: CSARKSGLPLGEQFF. The DNA is as follows: TGCAGTGCTAGGAAGTCGGGACTGCCGCTCGGGGAGCAGTTCTTC.